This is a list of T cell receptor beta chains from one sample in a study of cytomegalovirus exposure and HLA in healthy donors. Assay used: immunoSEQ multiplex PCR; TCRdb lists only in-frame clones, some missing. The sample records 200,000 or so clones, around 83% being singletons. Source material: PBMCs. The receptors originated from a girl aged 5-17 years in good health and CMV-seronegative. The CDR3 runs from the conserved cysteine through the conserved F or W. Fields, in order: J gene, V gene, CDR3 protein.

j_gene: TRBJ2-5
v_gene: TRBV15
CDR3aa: CATSRDGGVGARETQYF

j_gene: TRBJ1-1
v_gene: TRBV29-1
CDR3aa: CSAWTGGTEAFF

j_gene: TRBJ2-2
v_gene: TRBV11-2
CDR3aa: CASSTRGQSTGELFF

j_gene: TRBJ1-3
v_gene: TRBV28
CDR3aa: CASMRLSGNTIYF

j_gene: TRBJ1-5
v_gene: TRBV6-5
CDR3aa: CASSERDQPQHF

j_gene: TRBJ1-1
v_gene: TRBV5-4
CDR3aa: CASSLSGGTGVTEAFF

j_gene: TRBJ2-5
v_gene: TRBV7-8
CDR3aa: CASSTNIRRRGETQYF

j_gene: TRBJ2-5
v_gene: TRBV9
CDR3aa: CASSAWTGEETQYF

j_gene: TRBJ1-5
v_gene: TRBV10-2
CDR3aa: CASSDSPGHQPQHF

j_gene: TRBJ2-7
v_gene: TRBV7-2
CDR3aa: CASRGDRTSYEQYF

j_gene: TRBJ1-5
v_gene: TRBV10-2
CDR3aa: CASSAGGQSNQPQHF

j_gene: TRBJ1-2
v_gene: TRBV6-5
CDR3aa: CASSRGTATNYGYTF

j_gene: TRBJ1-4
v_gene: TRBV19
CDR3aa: CASSPQTGTNEKLFF

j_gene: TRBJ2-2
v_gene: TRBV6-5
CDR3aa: CASTGRDIGTGELFF

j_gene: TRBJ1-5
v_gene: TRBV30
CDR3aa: CAWSPPRDSHSSRQHF

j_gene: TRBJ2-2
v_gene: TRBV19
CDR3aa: CASRRREVSGELFF

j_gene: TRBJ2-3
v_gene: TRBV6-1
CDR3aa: CATRTGTLSTDTQYF

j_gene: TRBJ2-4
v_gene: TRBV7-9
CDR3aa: CASSLTGLPQYF

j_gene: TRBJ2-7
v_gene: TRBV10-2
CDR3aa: CASQGWGYEQYF

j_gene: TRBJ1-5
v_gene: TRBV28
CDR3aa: CASSDLQGKPQHF

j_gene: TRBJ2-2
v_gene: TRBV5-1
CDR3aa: CASSYGQGNTGELFF

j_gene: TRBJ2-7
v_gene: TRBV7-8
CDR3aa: CASSAMRGTGASWYYEQYF

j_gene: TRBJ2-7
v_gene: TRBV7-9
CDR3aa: CASSLTTGASSYEQYF

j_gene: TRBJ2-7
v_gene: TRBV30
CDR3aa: CAWSPGRIKMGGFYEQYF

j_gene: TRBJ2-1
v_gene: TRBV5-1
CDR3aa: CASSLPEVAGIYNEQFF

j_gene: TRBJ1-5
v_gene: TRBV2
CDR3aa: CASSREGFGDQPQHF

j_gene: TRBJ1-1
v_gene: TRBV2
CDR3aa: CASSERHLNTEAFF

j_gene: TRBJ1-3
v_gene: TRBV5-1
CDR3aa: CASSFLSGSGNTIYF

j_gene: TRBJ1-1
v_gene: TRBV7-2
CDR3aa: CASSLQQTVNTEAFF

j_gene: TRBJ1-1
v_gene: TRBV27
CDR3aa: CASSLGTVNTEAFF

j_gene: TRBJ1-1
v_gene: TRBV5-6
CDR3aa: CASSLQGGGTEAFF

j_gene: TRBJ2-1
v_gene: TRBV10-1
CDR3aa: CASSESMCFLGLSSYNEQFF

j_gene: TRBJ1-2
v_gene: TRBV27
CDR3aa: CATGAGGALGYTF

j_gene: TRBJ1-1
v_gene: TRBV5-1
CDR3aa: CASSATGGTEAFF

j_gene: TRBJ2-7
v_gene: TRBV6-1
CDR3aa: CASSDILPNPAGGYEQYF

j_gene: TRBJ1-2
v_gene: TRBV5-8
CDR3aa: CASSLRGRDRIWVSHGYTF

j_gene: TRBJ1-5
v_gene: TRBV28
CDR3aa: CAILVRGPGQPQHF

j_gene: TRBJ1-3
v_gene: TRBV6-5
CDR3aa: CASSYSRGSGNTIYF

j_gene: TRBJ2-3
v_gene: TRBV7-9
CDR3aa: CSSSHPRLAGTSTQYF

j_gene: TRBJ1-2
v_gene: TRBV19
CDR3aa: CASSLDRGHYGYTF

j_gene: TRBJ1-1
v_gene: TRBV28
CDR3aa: CASSFIPGRYEAFF

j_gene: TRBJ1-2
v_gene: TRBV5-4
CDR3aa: CASSIQGAYGYTF

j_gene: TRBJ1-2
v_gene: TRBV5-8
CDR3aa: CASSHGTSYGYTF

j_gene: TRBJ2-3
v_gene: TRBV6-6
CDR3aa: CASKDSVRADTQYF

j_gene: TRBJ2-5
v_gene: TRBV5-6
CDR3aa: CASSFGTGQETQYF

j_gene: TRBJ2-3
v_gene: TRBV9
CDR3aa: CASSGSGTITDTQYF

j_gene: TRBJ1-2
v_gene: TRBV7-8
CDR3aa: CASSLTGGGYTF

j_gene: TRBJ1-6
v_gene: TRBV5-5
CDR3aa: CASSLDLRLTNSPLHF

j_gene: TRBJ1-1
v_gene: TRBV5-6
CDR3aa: CASSLTGLMNTEAFF

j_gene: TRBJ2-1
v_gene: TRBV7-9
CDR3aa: CASSLAGSTYNEQFF

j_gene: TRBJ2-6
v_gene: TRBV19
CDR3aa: CASSIKRGSGANVLTF

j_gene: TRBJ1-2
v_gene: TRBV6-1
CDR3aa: CASSGQGADGYTF

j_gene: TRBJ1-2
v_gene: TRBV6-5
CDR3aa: CASRPGTGYGYTF